A single sample is the source of the 6 T cell receptor beta chains below, sequenced in a study of T cell responses to AZD1222 COVID-19 vaccine. Assay: immunoSEQ multiplex PCR; the TCRdb copy retains only in-frame clones and omits some. The sample consists of over 130,000 clones, over 75% of them appearing once. This material consisted of peripheral blood, taken 28 days after the second AZD1222 dose. The receptor source for this set is an adult who received the AZD1222 COVID-19 vaccine.

This chain uses TRBV9 with TRBJ2-1, with 9 positions matching TRBD2. CDR3 length: 15 residues. CDR1 and CDR2 (germline): SGDLS, YYNGEE. With V trimmed by 1 base and J by 9 bases, 8 bases remained unmatched. The CDR3: CASSVLAGDGSEQFF. The CDR3 nucleotides are TGTGCCAGCAGCGTATTAGCGGGAGACGGTAGTGAGCAGTTCTTC.

The chain couples TRBV10-3 to TRBJ2-2, with D perhaps matching TRBD1 (6 bases). The CDR3 extends over 14 amino acids. Germline V gene lookup returns CDR1 ENHRY and CDR2 SYGVKD. V was cut by 3 bases and J by 7 bases, with 12 bases left in between. The CDR3 spells CAISEVSGVGELFF. The CDR3 DNA reads TGTGCCATCAGTGAAGTCTCAGGGGTCGGGGAGCTGTTTTTT.

The genes are TRBV15 and TRBJ1-3; D call uncertain. The CDR3 is made up of 17 amino acids. V dropped 0 bases and J dropped 8 bases, with 20 bases sitting between them. Looked up from germline, CDR1 is LNHNV and CDR2 is YYDKDF (reference sequence). CDR3 sequence reads: CATSRDPADSLVDTIYF. The DNA of the CDR3 is TGTGCCACCAGCAGAGACCCTGCGGACTCGTTAGTGGACACCATATATTTT.

The gene calls are TRBV5-1 and TRBJ2-7; 8 bases map to TRBD1. The CDR3 spans 15 residues. Germline V gene lookup returns CDR1 SGHRS and CDR2 YFSETQ. V was pared by 3 bases and J by 6 bases, with 11 bases of the junction left unmatched. The CDR3 loop reads CASSSLGQAPAEQYF. The CDR3, as DNA: TGCGCCAGCAGCTCATTGGGACAGGCCCCCGCCGAGCAGTACTTC.

The V and J genes are TRBV4-1 and TRBJ2-7; 7 bases match TRBD1. Germline CDR1 is MGHRA and CDR2 is YSYEKL. The CDR3 extends over 15 amino acids. Unmatched junction bases numbered 4, after V lost 0 bases and J lost 2 bases. Here the CDR3 reads CASSQDRGFTYEQYF. The CDR3 DNA reads TGCGCCAGCAGCCAAGACAGGGGGTTTACCTACGAGCAGTACTTC.

The gene calls are TRBV19 and TRBJ1-5; TRBD1 aligns across 8 bases. V gave up 5 bases and J gave up 7 bases; unmatched junction bases: 4. CDR1 and CDR2 from the germline V gene are LNHDA and SQIVND (reference sequence). The CDR3 extends over 13 amino acids. The CDR3 DNA sequence: TGTGCCAGTAGTGGGACAGGCCGGCAGCCCCAGCATTTT. Protein sequence: CASSGTGRQPQHF.